One sample yielded the 8 T cell receptor beta chains listed below, sequenced in a study of PD-L1 blockade in urothelial cancer. Profiled with immunoSEQ multiplex PCR; TCRdb holds only in-frame clones, not every one. The sample shows 65,000 to 90,000 clones, 84% of them seen only once. Time point of the sample: pretreatment peripheral blood. The sequencing here drew on PBMCs, taken around atezolizumab (anti-PD-L1) treatment. The source of these receptors is a woman between 65 and 79 years old with urothelial cancer.

The chain is built from TRBV5-1 and TRBJ1-2; perhaps TRBD1 as D (5 bases). The V end was cut by 0 bases, the J end by 4 bases, with 16 bases between. The CDR3 runs to 16 residues. CDR1 and CDR2 from the germline V gene are SGHRS and YFSETQ. CDR3 in DNA: TGCGCCAGCAGCTTGGATACTGGGCAGGGATCCTATGGCTACACCTTC. Encoded protein: CASSLDTGQGSYGYTF. The full variable domain, its missing parts supplied by reference TRBV5-1 and TRBJ1-2, is KAGVTQTPRYLIKTRGQQVTLSCSPISGHRSVSWYQQTPGQGLQFLFEYFSETQRNKGNFPGRFSGRQFSNSRSEMNVSTLELGDSALYLCASSLDTGQGSYGYTFGSGTRLTVV.

The chain couples TRBV10-1 to TRBJ2-1, with 7 bases matching TRBD1. Germline CDR1 WNHNN, CDR2 SYGVQD (reference sequence). The V segment lost 2 bases and the J segment 4 bases; nucleotides outside the gene matches: 2. This CDR3 spans 14 amino acids. The CDR3 DNA is TGCGCCAGCAGTGAGCGGGACAGATACAATGAGCAGTTCTTC. This gives the protein CASSERDRYNEQFF.

As DNA, the CDR3 is TGTGCCATCAGTGACCCCACAGGGATCGGCTATGGCTACACCTTC. Translating gives CAISDPTGIGYGYTF. The gene calls are TRBV10-3 and TRBJ1-2; tentatively, D is TRBD1 (6 bases). The germline V gene has CDR1 ENHRY and CDR2 SYGVKD. This CDR3 is built from 15 residues. V lost 3 bases and J 4 bases, leaving 15 bases between the germline ends.

The CDR3 sequence is CASSQDGGNEQYF. CDR3 sequence (DNA): TGCGCCAGCAGCCAAGATGGAGGGAATGAGCAGTACTTC. V and J are TRBV4-1 and TRBJ2-7, with D tentatively TRBD2 (6 bases). Per germline, CDR1 MGHRA and CDR2 YSYEKL. The V end lost 0 bases, the J end lost 7 bases, and 10 bases lay between the germline ends. This CDR3 is built from 13 residues.

This chain links TRBV27 with TRBJ1-2; a weak D match, TRBD1 (5 bases). V lost 5 bases, J lost 4 bases, and 11 bases lay in between. The CDR3 totals 13 residues. Per the germline V gene, CDR1 is MNHEY and CDR2 is SMNVEV (reference sequence). The CDR3 loop is CASSAGRSYGYTF. CDR3 DNA sequence: TGTGCCAGCAGTGCGGGACGAAGCTATGGCTACACCTTC.

This clone counts as medium-sized. This chain uses TRBV20-1 with TRBJ2-1; D may be TRBD2 (5 bases). Trimming shortened V by 3 bases and J by 12 bases, and 9 bases separated the two germline ends. This CDR3 spans 10 amino acids. From germline, CDR1 is DFQATT and CDR2 SNEGSKA (reference sequence). The CDR3 is CSARRAGQFF. The CDR3 bases are TGCAGTGCTAGGAGGGCAGGGCAGTTCTTC.

The chain has TRBV30 and TRBJ1-2; D perhaps matches TRBD1 (6 bases). V was clipped by 0 bases and J by 7 bases, with 18 bases between them. Germline CDR1 reads GTSNPN; CDR2 reads SVGIG (reference sequence). The CDR3 has 15 residues. The CDR3 coding sequence is TGTGCCTGGAGTGTACTTACAGGGCCCTTGGGTGGCTACACCTTC. It encodes CAWSVLTGPLGGYTF.

The chain is built from TRBV6-6 and TRBJ1-4, with a possible D match to TRBD1 (5 bases). There are 12 residues in the CDR3. CDR1 is MNHNY, CDR2 SVGAGI, per germline (reference sequence). V was pared by 8 bases and J by 5 bases, with 9 bases between. CDR3 nucleotide sequence: TGTGCCAGCGGGAGGGGAAATGAAAAACTGTTTTTT. Its translation: CASGRGNEKLFF.